This T cell receptor (beta chain) was retrieved from a study of blood T cell repertoires in COVID-19. About the research overall: PBMCs, B-cell-depleted T cells, or T cells were the source of the cDNA or gDNA that made up the material.

This clone was detected a few times. Repertoires were generated with immunoSEQ multiplex PCR, while TCRdb's copy carries only in-frame clones and drops some. The table records around 160,000 clones, roughly 86% of them present only once. The material sequenced was peripheral blood. The TCR was taken from a human donor in a cohort sampled during active COVID-19.

CDR3 region: CASSPLGYEQYF. CDR3 coding DNA: TGTGCCAGCAGCCCCCTAGGCTACGAGCAGTACTTC. The chain couples TRBV3-1 (or the pseudogene TRBV3-2) to TRBJ2-7; D call uncertain. V lost 4 bases, J lost 3 bases, and 7 bases lay in between. The germline gives CDR1 LGHDT, CDR2 YNNKEL (reference sequence). The CDR3 is 12 amino acids.